The 16 T cell receptor beta chains in this list originate from one sample, sequenced in a study of T cells after yellow fever vaccination. TCRdb used MiXCR to reprocess the 5' RACE reads, holding one entry per CDR3 protein. The data show approximately 300,000 distinct CDR3 sequences, approximately 11% seen once. This specimen was CD4+ T cells sorted from PBMCs, taken 45 days after the yellow fever booster vaccination. The source is a man younger than 30 who received the YFV17D yellow fever vaccine.

In this sample, this clonotype turned up a few times. The chain employs TRBV27 and TRBJ2-3, with 12 bases that match TRBD2. This CDR3 is built from 15 residues. CDR1 is MNHEY, CDR2 SMNVEV, per germline (reference sequence). V lost 3 bases, J lost 6 bases, and 4 bases stayed unmatched. CDR3 bases: TGTGCCAGCAGTTTTCTAGCGGGGGGGCGGGATACGCAGTATTTT. It translates to CASSFLAGGRDTQYF.

The chain links TRBV7-2 to TRBJ2-3; D call uncertain. The CDR3 runs to 13 residues. Germline V gene sequence: CDR1 SGHTA, CDR2 FQGNSA. Between the trimmed V and J ends, which lost 3 bases and 3 bases, there was a span of 7 bases. The CDR3 spells CASSLWQTDTQYF. The CDR3 DNA follows: TGTGCCAGCAGCTTGTGGCAGACAGATACGCAGTATTTT.

This clonotype was detected only once. This chain joins TRBV7-2 and TRBJ1-1; 8 bases line up with TRBD1. CDR3 length: 14 residues. The trim removed 5 bases at V and 10 bases at J, leaving 12 bases unmatched. From germline, CDR1 is SGHTA and CDR2 FQGNSA. The CDR3 nucleotides read TGTGCCAGCAGCCTCGACAGGGGAGAAATGAGAGCTTTCTTT. It specifies CASSLDRGEMRAFF.

V gene TRBV7-9 combines with J gene TRBJ2-3; TRBD2 matches at 10 bases. Germline assignment: CDR1 SEHNR and CDR2 FQNEAQ (reference sequence). The CDR3 extends over 16 amino acids. Trimming cost V 2 bases and J 7 bases; bases outside gene matches: 9. DNA of the CDR3: TGTGCCAGCAGCTTATGGCCTAGCGGGGGCCGGTATACGCAGTATTTT. This codes for CASSLWPSGGRYTQYF.

This clonotype was counted at least ten times. The chain combines TRBV2 with TRBJ2-5; 9 nucleotides line up with TRBD2. V lost 6 bases to trimming and J lost 4 bases; unmatched junction nucleotides: 3. The CDR3 has 13 residues. CDR1 is SNHLY, CDR2 FYNNEI, per germline. The DNA of the CDR3 is TGTGCCAGCAGCCGGACTAGCGCAGAGACCCAGTACTTC. Its protein is CASSRTSAETQYF. Complete variable domain (other parts from reference TRBV2 and TRBJ2-5): EPEVTQTPSHQVTQMGQEVILRCVPISNHLYFYWYRQILGQKVEFLVSFYNNEISEKSEIFDDQFSVERPDGSNFTLKIRSTKLEDSAMYFCASSRTSAETQYFGPGTRLLVL.

This clonotype was seen more than once but under ten times. The V call is TRBV9, the J call TRBJ2-6; D possibly matches TRBD1 or TRBD2 (5 bases each). The V end was cut by 0 bases, the J end by 0 bases, with 19 bases between. This CDR3 region has 20 residues. CDR1 SGDLS and CDR2 YYNGEE come from the germline V gene. The CDR3: CASSVVTGQDLLSGANVLTF. DNA for the CDR3: TGTGCCAGCAGCGTAGTAACGGGGCAGGACCTCCTCTCTGGGGCCAACGTCCTGACTTTC. Combining the CDR3 with reference TRBV9 and TRBJ2-6 gives the whole variable domain DSGVTQTPKHLITATGQRVTLRCSPRSGDLSVYWYQQSLDQGLQFLIQYYNGEERAKGNILERFSAQQFPDLHSELNLSSLELGDSALYFCASSVVTGQDLLSGANVLTFGAGSRLTVL.

This clonotype showed up just a few times. This rearrangement joins TRBV27 to TRBJ1-1, with D hard to call. This CDR3 contains 14 residues. The V gene lost 3 bases and the J gene lost 0 bases, with 8 bases spanning the gap. In germline, CDR1 is MNHEY, CDR2 SMNVEV (reference sequence). CDR3: CASSFGRLNTEAFF. The CDR3 region has the DNA TGTGCCAGCAGTTTCGGCAGATTGAACACTGAAGCTTTCTTT.

This clonotype showed up just a few times. The chain carries TRBV7-2 and TRBJ2-3; a weak D match, TRBD2 (6 bases). CDR1 is SGHTA, CDR2 FQGNSA, per germline. This CDR3 region has 14 residues. V dropped 3 bases and J dropped 3 bases, with 10 bases sitting between them. The CDR3 bases are TGTGCCAGCAGCTTTACCGGGACTACAGATACGCAGTATTTT. It codes for CASSFTGTTDTQYF.

This chain uses TRBV5-1 with TRBJ1-1; 7 bases are shared with TRBD1. The ends lost 4 bases at V and 4 bases at J; junction bases unmatched: 13. Germline lookup yields CDR1 SGHRS and CDR2 YFSETQ. The CDR3 is 16 amino acids. The CDR3 here is CASSQRGQPGGTEAFF. In DNA, the CDR3 is TGCGCCAGCAGCCAACGGGGACAGCCAGGAGGCACTGAAGCTTTCTTT.

A few counts support this clonotype. This chain links TRBV10-3 with TRBJ1-1, with TRBD1 identical over 7 bases. CDR3 size: 17 residues. Germline assignment: CDR1 ENHRY and CDR2 SYGVKD. V lost 2 bases, J lost 0 bases, and 9 bases stayed unmatched. CDR3 nucleotide sequence: TGTGCCATCAGTGAGCCCTCGGGGGGACAGATGAACACTGAAGCTTTCTTT. Residues: CAISEPSGGQMNTEAFF.

This clonotype was seen at least ten times. The V call is TRBV5-1, the J call TRBJ2-1, with D unresolved. The V gene lost 5 bases and the J gene lost 8 bases, with 8 bases spanning the gap. The CDR3 length is 11 residues. Germline V gene sequence: CDR1 SGHRS, CDR2 YFSETQ. For the CDR3, the DNA is TGCGCCAGCAGTAGGGTGGATGAGCAGTTCTTC. This codes for CASSRVDEQFF. Full variable domain (outside the CDR3, taken from reference TRBV5-1 and TRBJ2-1): KAGVTQTPRYLIKTRGQQVTLSCSPISGHRSVSWYQQTPGQGLQFLFEYFSETQRNKGNFPGRFSGRQFSNSRSEMNVSTLELGDSALYLCASSRVDEQFFGPGTRLTVL.

V and J are TRBV6-4 and TRBJ2-3; no clear D gene. This CDR3 is built from 14 residues. V was trimmed by 4 bases and J by 1 base, leaving 9 bases between them. Germline CDR1 and CDR2: MRHNA and SNTAGT. This CDR3 is CASSVRLGTDTQYF. The CDR3 DNA sequence: TGTGCCAGCAGTGTTAGGTTGGGCACAGATACGCAGTATTTT.

In this sample, this clonotype turned up many times. The chain couples TRBV7-2 to TRBJ2-7; D unclear. V shed 5 bases and J shed 1 base, with 6 bases lying between them. Germline V gene lookup returns CDR1 SGHTA and CDR2 FQGNSA. The CDR3 is 12 amino acids. CDR3: CASSTDSYEQYF. CDR3 in DNA: TGTGCCAGCAGCACCGATTCCTACGAGCAGTACTTC.

This chain links TRBV6-2 or TRBV6-3 with TRBJ1-5, with D unclear. Trimming pared 4 bases from V and 7 bases from J, leaving 11 bases between. CDR1 MNHEY and CDR2 SVGEGT come from the germline V gene. The CDR3 length is 13 residues. The CDR3 coding sequence is TGTGCCAGCAGTTCCCGACAATTCCAGCCCCAGCATTTT. Protein: CASSSRQFQPQHF.

This clonotype was detected once. The chain combines TRBV10-1 with TRBJ1-5, with a tentative D call TRBD1 (6 bases). CDR1 WNHNN and CDR2 SYGVQD come from the germline V gene (reference sequence). CDR3 length equals 14 residues. V dropped 8 bases and J dropped 7 bases, with 18 bases sitting between them. The CDR3 reads CASGPWGREQPQHF. The DNA of the CDR3 is TGCGCCAGCGGTCCATGGGGGCGCGAACAGCCCCAGCATTTT.

This rearrangement joins TRBV6-6 to TRBJ1-2; D is perhaps TRBD1 (5 bases). Germline loops: CDR1 MNHNY, CDR2 SVGAGI (reference sequence). Trimming took 10 bases from V and 8 from J, leaving 20 bases between them. The CDR3 has 13 amino acids. The CDR3 coding sequence is TGTGCCACGCAAGCCAGGGCCCTGGGGGGCTACACCTTC. Its protein product is CATQARALGGYTF.